This TCR beta chain originates from a study of relationships among human T cell subsets. Germline V CDR1 and CDR2: GTSNPN, SVGIG (reference sequence). This CDR3 spans 13 amino acids. The V end lost 7 bases, the J end lost 0 bases, and 10 bases lay between the germline ends. Semiquantitative ARM-PCR amplified T cell receptor alpha and beta CDR3 regions from mRNA. In ARM-PCR, communal superprimers followed tagged nested gene-specific primers for exponential amplification. One entry per CDR3 protein results from TCRdb running MiXCR on the multiplex PCR reads. The table lists 7,000 or so distinct CDR3 sequences, under 70% of them singletons. Anti-CD45RA microbeads isolated naive and transitional T cells from pooled CD4+ and CD8+ cells. Magnetic beads coated with subset-specific antibodies isolated the T cell subsets.

The sequence derives from a man aged 35-49 years in good health. Sequenced sample: naive and transitional (CD45RA+) T cells sorted from blood. The chain couples TRBV30 to TRBJ1-5; TRBD1 is a possible D gene (5 bases). This CDR3 is CAFRQNSNQPQHF. The CDR3 nucleotides are TGTGCCTTTCGACAGAATAGCAATCAGCCCCAGCATTTT. Together with reference TRBV30 and TRBJ1-5, the CDR3 gives the full variable domain: SQTIHQWPATLVQPVGSPLSLECTVEGTSNPNLYWYRQAAGRGLQLLFYSVGIGQISSEVPQNLSASRPQDRQFILSSKKLLLSDSGFYLCAFRQNSNQPQHFGDGTRLSIL.